This is a list of T cell receptor beta chains from one sample in a study of blood T cells in healthy people across ages. TCRdb used MiXCR to reprocess the 5' RACE reads, holding one entry per CDR3 protein. The sample shows some 1.7 million distinct CDR3 sequences, 25% to 30% of them seen only once. What was sequenced was blood. These receptors were taken from a woman in her twenties or thirties in good health. CDR3s include the opening cysteine and the closing phenylalanine or tryptophan. The D gene is left open where the match is weak. Clone size appears in some rows only: once, few, many, or a class for an expanded clone.

v_call: TRBV3-1
j_call: TRBJ2-5
d_call: TRBD1
clone_size: few
cdr3_nt: TGTGCCAGCAGCCAATTTGGGACAGGGCGAGAGACCCAGTACTTC
cdr3_aa: CASSQFGTGRETQYF

v_call: TRBV7-2
j_call: TRBJ2-1
d_call: TRBD2
clone_size: few
cdr3_nt: TGTGCCAGCAGCTTAGTCCCTCGCGGGAGGGGGGAACATGAGCAGTTCTTC
cdr3_aa: CASSLVPRGRGEHEQFF

v_call: TRBV20-1
j_call: TRBJ2-5
d_call: TRBD2
clone_size: -
cdr3_nt: TGCAGTGCTAGAGATTCGGGGGGATTTCAAGAGACCCAGCACTTC
cdr3_aa: CSARDSGGFQETQHF

v_call: TRBV6-6
j_call: TRBJ1-2
d_call: TRBD1
clone_size: -
cdr3_nt: TGTGCCAGCAGTCAGGGGACAGGGGGCGACTATGGCTACACCTTC
cdr3_aa: CASSQGTGGDYGYTF

v_call: TRBV20-1
j_call: TRBJ2-3
d_call: TRBD2
clone_size: few
cdr3_nt: TGCAGTGCTCCTGGGACTAGCGGGGCCAGTTCTACGCAGTATTTT
cdr3_aa: CSAPGTSGASSTQYF

v_call: TRBV6-5
j_call: TRBJ1-5
d_call: -
clone_size: few
cdr3_nt: TGTGCCAGCAGTTACTCTCAGGGCAGCCGGCCCCAGCATTTT
cdr3_aa: CASSYSQGSRPQHF

v_call: TRBV24-1
j_call: TRBJ1-1
d_call: -
clone_size: once
cdr3_nt: TGTGCCACCAGTGATTTCCGGGGTAGTGAAGCTTTCTTT
cdr3_aa: CATSDFRGSEAFF

v_call: TRBV5-1
j_call: TRBJ1-6
d_call: TRBD1
clone_size: -
cdr3_nt: TGCGCCAGCAATCCAGGGGGTTATTCACCCCTCCACTTT
cdr3_aa: CASNPGGYSPLHF

v_call: TRBV5-1
j_call: TRBJ2-1
d_call: TRBD2
clone_size: many
cdr3_nt: TGCGCCAGCAGCCAGACTAGCCCGGGCCTTAATGAGCAGTTCTTC
cdr3_aa: CASSQTSPGLNEQFF

v_call: TRBV11-2
j_call: TRBJ1-2
d_call: -
clone_size: few
cdr3_nt: TGTGCCAGCAGAGACCGAGTGGAAGGCTACACCTTC
cdr3_aa: CASRDRVEGYTF

v_call: TRBV11-2
j_call: TRBJ1-1
d_call: TRBD1
clone_size: -
cdr3_nt: TGTGCCAGCAGCCTCACAGGGGGTGCGATGAACACTGAAGCTTTCTTT
cdr3_aa: CASSLTGGAMNTEAFF

v_call: TRBV20-1
j_call: TRBJ2-1
d_call: -
clone_size: few
cdr3_nt: TGCAGTGCTAGAGATAAAGGTTGGAGGACCTCAGGTTACAATGAGCAGTTCTTC
cdr3_aa: CSARDKGWRTSGYNEQFF

v_call: TRBV6-6
j_call: TRBJ1-5
d_call: -
clone_size: -
cdr3_nt: TGTGTCAGCAGTTATGATCATATCCGGCAGCCCCAGCATTTT
cdr3_aa: CVSSYDHIRQPQHF

v_call: TRBV24-1
j_call: TRBJ2-5
d_call: -
clone_size: many
cdr3_nt: TGTGCCACCAGTGATTATGAGGCCTCTGAGACCCAGTACTTC
cdr3_aa: CATSDYEASETQYF

v_call: TRBV12-3/TRBV12-4
j_call: TRBJ1-5
d_call: -
clone_size: -
cdr3_nt: TGTGCCAGCAGTCTCTTGGGACGGGGGTCTTCTCAGCCCCAGCATTTT
cdr3_aa: CASSLLGRGSSQPQHF

v_call: TRBV14
j_call: TRBJ2-1
d_call: TRBD2
clone_size: few
cdr3_nt: TGTGCCAGCAGCCAAGTCTCACCGGGAGGGCCGGGCTACAATGAGCAGTTCTTC
cdr3_aa: CASSQVSPGGPGYNEQFF

v_call: TRBV3-1
j_call: TRBJ2-4
d_call: -
clone_size: -
cdr3_nt: TGTGCCAGCAGCCATTGGGCAGGGACCAAAAACATTCAGTACTTC
cdr3_aa: CASSHWAGTKNIQYF

v_call: TRBV6-6
j_call: TRBJ1-3
d_call: TRBD1
clone_size: -
cdr3_nt: TGTGCCAGCAGTTCCCGGACAGGGGGTGACGGAAACACCATATATTTT
cdr3_aa: CASSSRTGGDGNTIYF

v_call: TRBV9
j_call: TRBJ2-1
d_call: TRBD2
clone_size: -
cdr3_nt: TGTGCCAGCAGCGTAAGAGGACTAGCGGACACTTACAATGAGCAGTTCTTC
cdr3_aa: CASSVRGLADTYNEQFF

v_call: TRBV7-2
j_call: TRBJ2-1
d_call: -
clone_size: many
cdr3_nt: TGTGCCAGCAGCTTTCTCGGCCGGGAGCAGTTCTTC
cdr3_aa: CASSFLGREQFF

v_call: TRBV6-5
j_call: TRBJ1-2
d_call: TRBD1
clone_size: many
cdr3_nt: TGTGCCAGCCGCAGCCGGGACAGTGATGGCTACACCTTC
cdr3_aa: CASRSRDSDGYTF

v_call: TRBV28
j_call: TRBJ1-5
d_call: -
clone_size: -
cdr3_nt: TGTGCCAGCAGCCCCGATCAGGAGGGTCGGCCCCAGCATTTT
cdr3_aa: CASSPDQEGRPQHF

v_call: TRBV5-1
j_call: TRBJ2-6
d_call: TRBD1
clone_size: many
cdr3_nt: TGCGCCAGCAGAAAGGGGGCCTTCGTCTCTGGGGCCAACGTCCTGACTTTC
cdr3_aa: CASRKGAFVSGANVLTF

v_call: TRBV2
j_call: TRBJ2-2
d_call: -
clone_size: -
cdr3_nt: TGTGCCAGCAGTACTAAGCGGTCTACCACCGGGGAGCTGTTTTTT
cdr3_aa: CASSTKRSTTGELFF

v_call: TRBV4-1
j_call: TRBJ2-7
d_call: TRBD2
clone_size: -
cdr3_nt: TGCGCCAGCAGCCAAGGGCCGGGACTAGCGGGGTCCTACGAGCAGTACTTC
cdr3_aa: CASSQGPGLAGSYEQYF

v_call: TRBV7-2
j_call: TRBJ2-3
d_call: -
clone_size: few
cdr3_nt: TGTGTCAGCAGGCGCGACTGGCCCCCCGGCACAGATACGCAGTATTTT
cdr3_aa: CVSRRDWPPGTDTQYF

v_call: TRBV29-1
j_call: TRBJ2-7
d_call: -
clone_size: many
cdr3_nt: TGCAGCGCCAAAGACCCCTACGAGCAGTACTTC
cdr3_aa: CSAKDPYEQYF

v_call: TRBV15
j_call: TRBJ2-1
d_call: -
clone_size: few
cdr3_nt: TGTGCCACCAGCAGCCCGGGACCCGGGGTAGACAATGGGCAGTTCTTC
cdr3_aa: CATSSPGPGVDNGQFF

v_call: TRBV29-1
j_call: TRBJ2-1
d_call: -
clone_size: few
cdr3_nt: TGCAGCGTTGTCGGGGTCAACTCCTACAATGAGCAGTTCTTC
cdr3_aa: CSVVGVNSYNEQFF

v_call: TRBV19
j_call: TRBJ2-3
d_call: TRBD2
clone_size: -
cdr3_nt: TGTGCCAGTAGTATCCTCCAAGCGGGGAGCACAGATACGCAGTATTTT
cdr3_aa: CASSILQAGSTDTQYF

v_call: TRBV29-1
j_call: TRBJ2-3
d_call: TRBD2
clone_size: -
cdr3_nt: TGCTCCGGGCAGGGAGCGGGAGTCCCAGATACGCAGTATTTT
cdr3_aa: CSGQGAGVPDTQYF

v_call: TRBV4-2
j_call: TRBJ2-3
d_call: -
clone_size: many
cdr3_nt: TGCGCCAGCAGCCAAGATCTTCGGGAGTCTGGCACAGATACGCAGTATTTT
cdr3_aa: CASSQDLRESGTDTQYF

v_call: TRBV25-1
j_call: TRBJ2-2
d_call: TRBD1
clone_size: -
cdr3_nt: TGTACCAGCAGTGTCGCGGGACAGGGTCTCACCGGGGAGCTGTTTTTT
cdr3_aa: CTSSVAGQGLTGELFF

v_call: TRBV28
j_call: TRBJ2-2
d_call: -
clone_size: -
cdr3_nt: TGTGCCAGCAGTCCCTGGACAGACCTGAACACCGGGGAGCTGTTTTTT
cdr3_aa: CASSPWTDLNTGELFF

v_call: TRBV12-3/TRBV12-4
j_call: TRBJ2-7
d_call: -
clone_size: few
cdr3_nt: TGTGCCAGCAATGGTGGCAACTCCTACGAGCAGTACTTC
cdr3_aa: CASNGGNSYEQYF

v_call: TRBV7-2
j_call: TRBJ2-5
d_call: TRBD1
clone_size: many
cdr3_nt: TGTGCCAGCAGCTTTCAGACAGGGAGAGATGAGACCCAGTACTTC
cdr3_aa: CASSFQTGRDETQYF

v_call: TRBV20-1
j_call: TRBJ2-1
d_call: TRBD2
clone_size: few
cdr3_nt: TGCAGTGCTCCGACTAGCCTCACCTTTAATGAGCAGTTCTTC
cdr3_aa: CSAPTSLTFNEQFF

v_call: TRBV7-2
j_call: TRBJ2-3
d_call: -
clone_size: -
cdr3_nt: TGTGCCAGCGACCACCACCGCGCAGATACGCAGTATTTT
cdr3_aa: CASDHHRADTQYF

v_call: TRBV6-5
j_call: TRBJ1-1
d_call: TRBD1
clone_size: few
cdr3_nt: TGTGCCAGCAGACGAGACAGGGCCAACACTGAAGCTTTCTTT
cdr3_aa: CASRRDRANTEAFF

v_call: TRBV20-1
j_call: TRBJ2-1
d_call: TRBD1
clone_size: -
cdr3_nt: TGCAGTGCTAGAGTTCAGGGGGAAGTCCCAAGCTCCTACAATGAGCAGTTCTTC
cdr3_aa: CSARVQGEVPSSYNEQFF

v_call: TRBV6-1
j_call: TRBJ1-5
d_call: TRBD1
clone_size: few
cdr3_nt: TGTGCCAGCAGTGAAGGACAGGGCGGATTCAATCAGCCCCAGCATTTT
cdr3_aa: CASSEGQGGFNQPQHF

v_call: TRBV6-1
j_call: TRBJ2-1
d_call: -
clone_size: many
cdr3_nt: TGTGCCAGCAGGGCCGGTTTTAGGAATGAGCAGTTCTTC
cdr3_aa: CASRAGFRNEQFF

v_call: TRBV13
j_call: TRBJ2-3
d_call: TRBD2
clone_size: -
cdr3_nt: TGTGCCAGCAGCTTAACCCGGGGGGGTTACCATACGCAGTATTTT
cdr3_aa: CASSLTRGGYHTQYF

v_call: TRBV18
j_call: TRBJ2-3
d_call: -
clone_size: -
cdr3_nt: TGTGCCAGCTCACCAGCCCCGGGACAAGAAACGCAGTATTTT
cdr3_aa: CASSPAPGQETQYF

v_call: TRBV12-3/TRBV12-4
j_call: TRBJ2-1
d_call: TRBD2
clone_size: few
cdr3_nt: TGTGCCAGCACGAAGCGGGGACGCTACAATGAGCAGTTCTTC
cdr3_aa: CASTKRGRYNEQFF

v_call: TRBV20-1
j_call: TRBJ1-2
d_call: -
clone_size: -
cdr3_nt: TGCAGTGCTAGAGATCAGGGCAGTAGGTATGGCTACACCTTC
cdr3_aa: CSARDQGSRYGYTF

v_call: TRBV28
j_call: TRBJ1-2
d_call: -
clone_size: -
cdr3_nt: TGTGCCAGCAGTTTAACGGGACTGTCGGGCTACACCTTC
cdr3_aa: CASSLTGLSGYTF

v_call: TRBV10-3
j_call: TRBJ2-7
d_call: TRBD2
clone_size: -
cdr3_nt: TGTGCCATCAGTGATCCTACCGGGACTAGCGGGAGGGCCGGGGGGTACGAGCAGTACTTC
cdr3_aa: CAISDPTGTSGRAGGYEQYF

v_call: TRBV7-9
j_call: TRBJ2-7
d_call: -
clone_size: few
cdr3_nt: TGTGCCAGCAGGGGGGTAGGGCTCGAGCAGTACTTC
cdr3_aa: CASRGVGLEQYF

v_call: TRBV4-1
j_call: TRBJ1-6
d_call: -
clone_size: -
cdr3_nt: TGCGCCAGCAGCCAAACAGGCACGGAGTATTCACCCCTCCACTTT
cdr3_aa: CASSQTGTEYSPLHF

v_call: TRBV9
j_call: TRBJ2-5
d_call: TRBD1
clone_size: many
cdr3_nt: TGTGCCAGCAGCGTTTCCAACAGGGGCTACCAAGAGACCCAGTACTTC
cdr3_aa: CASSVSNRGYQETQYF

v_call: TRBV5-5
j_call: TRBJ2-7
d_call: -
clone_size: many
cdr3_nt: TGTGCCAGCAGCTTAACAGGAACTAACTACGAGCAGTACTTC
cdr3_aa: CASSLTGTNYEQYF

v_call: TRBV20-1
j_call: TRBJ2-1
d_call: -
clone_size: many
cdr3_nt: TGCAGTGCCCGGCCGAGTAATGAGCAGTTCTTC
cdr3_aa: CSARPSNEQFF